The 13 T cell receptor beta chains reported below all come from one sample, sequenced in a study of monozygotic twins with inflammatory bowel disease. Reprocessing the 5' RACE reads, TCRdb reports a single entry for every CDR3 protein and omits DNA. Recorded for this sample: just over 300,000 distinct CDR3 sequences. Sequencing was performed on blood. The receptors here all came from a human donor with ulcerative colitis or Crohn's disease, or a healthy co-twin of an affected twin (not recorded which).

V usage is TRBV7-3 and J usage is TRBJ2-1; TCRdb selects TRBD2, and the lack of DNA leaves this call unchecked. The CDR3 has 15 amino acids. Germline V lookup: CDR1 SGHTA, CDR2 FQGTGA. Here the CDR3 reads CASSLIRGGSSEQFF.

The gene calls are TRBV4-1 and TRBJ2-7; lacking DNA, the TRBD1 call made by TCRdb goes unchecked. CDR1 is MGHRA and CDR2 is YSYEKL in the germline V gene. The CDR3 is made up of 14 amino acids. CDR3 protein: CASSRGTGVKEQYF.

V and J are TRBV12-3 or TRBV12-4 and TRBJ2-1; TCRdb's D call, TRBD1, is unchecked because there is no DNA. The length of the CDR3 is 14 residues. CDR3 sequence: CASLRQGAINEQFF.

V and J are TRBV27 and TRBJ2-6; TCRdb designates TRBD1, a call that cannot be tested without DNA. CDR1 and CDR2 from the germline V gene are MNHEY and SMNVEV (reference sequence). The CDR3 totals 15 residues. CDR3 sequence: CASTYRGSGANVLTF.

The rearrangement uses TRBV15 and TRBJ2-3; the TCRdb call, TRBD2, lacks DNA for checking. CDR3 length: 14 residues. Germline V gives CDR1 LNHNV, CDR2 YYDKDF (reference sequence). The CDR3: CATRGLAALDTQYF.

This chain links TRBV7-2 with TRBJ2-5; TCRdb proposes TRBD1, but this gene call is untestable without DNA. Germline V lookup: CDR1 SGHTA, CDR2 FQGNSA. This CDR3 spans 14 amino acids. The CDR3 reads CASSSERGRKTQYF. The full variable domain, with the rest looked up from reference TRBV7-2 and TRBJ2-5, is GAGVSQSPSNKVTEKGKDVELRCDPISGHTALYWYRQSLGQGLEFLIYFQGNSAPDKSGLPSDRFSAERTGGSVSTLTIQRTQQEDSAVYLCASSSERGRKTQYFGPGTRLLVL.

The chain joins TRBV20-1 to TRBJ2-7; the TRBD2 assignment by TCRdb is unverifiable without DNA. The CDR3 is 17 residues long. Germline V lookup: CDR1 DFQATT, CDR2 SNEGSKA (reference sequence). The CDR3 reads CSARDPVAPSGRYEQYF.

This rearrangement joins TRBV6-5 to TRBJ2-1; TCRdb selects TRBD1, and the lack of DNA leaves this call unchecked. CDR3 length equals 14 residues. The V gene's germline CDR1 is MNHEY and CDR2 SVGAGI. The CDR3 protein is CASSYEDRGYEQFF.

V and J are TRBV20-1 and TRBJ1-2; the TRBD1 assignment by TCRdb is unverifiable without DNA. The CDR3 runs 12 residues. Looked up from germline, CDR1 is DFQATT and CDR2 is SNEGSKA (reference sequence). The CDR3 here is CSARLGAAGYTF.

The chain couples TRBV5-1 to TRBJ1-1; TCRdb gives TRBD1 as the D gene, but with no DNA this cannot be confirmed. The CDR3 is made up of 14 amino acids. CDR1 and CDR2 from the germline V gene are SGHRS and YFSETQ. The CDR3 is CASSWVGGNTEAFF.

This rearrangement joins TRBV20-1 to TRBJ2-3; TCRdb designates TRBD2, a call that cannot be tested without DNA. This CDR3 is built from 14 residues. Germline V gives CDR1 DFQATT, CDR2 SNEGSKA (reference sequence). CDR3 sequence: CSARSSGRRDTQYF.

The chain employs TRBV12-3 or TRBV12-4 and TRBJ1-5; TCRdb calls TRBD1, which cannot be checked without DNA. The CDR3 consists of 15 residues. The CDR3: CASSWDIQGNQPQHF.

The chain is built from TRBV6-2 or TRBV6-3 and TRBJ2-7; TCRdb lists TRBD1, though no DNA is available to test this call. Germline assignment: CDR1 MNHEY and CDR2 SVGEGT. CDR3 length: 14 amino acids. This chain's CDR3 is CASTPGQGPVEQYF.